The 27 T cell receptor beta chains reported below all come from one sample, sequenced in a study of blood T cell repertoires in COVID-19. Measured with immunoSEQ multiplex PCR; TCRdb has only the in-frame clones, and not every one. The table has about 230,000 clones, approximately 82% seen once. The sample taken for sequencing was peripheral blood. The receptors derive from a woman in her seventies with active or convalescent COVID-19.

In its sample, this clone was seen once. The CDR3 loop reads CASSLIGDFTGELFF. In DNA form, the CDR3 reads TGTGCCAGCAGCTTAATCGGCGACTTCACCGGGGAGCTGTTTTTT. The chain uses TRBV7-3 and TRBJ2-2; no reliable D call. V lost 1 base and J 4 bases, leaving 10 bases between the germline ends. This CDR3 has 15 amino acids. Germline V gives CDR1 SGHTA, CDR2 FQGTGA.

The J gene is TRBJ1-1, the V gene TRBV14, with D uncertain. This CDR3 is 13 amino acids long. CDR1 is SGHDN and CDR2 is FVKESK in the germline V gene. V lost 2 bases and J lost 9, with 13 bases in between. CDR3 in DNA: TGTGCCAGCAGCCAAACCTCCACCAACAAAGCTTTCTTT. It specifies CASSQTSTNKAFF.

The CDR3 DNA reads TGTGCCAGCAGTGGGGAGTGGGACAGAGACAATGAGCAGTTCTTC. It codes for CASSGEWDRDNEQFF. The chain is built from TRBV2 and TRBJ2-1; TRBD1 matches at 7 bases. Trimming took 4 bases from V and 5 from J; bases not matched to a gene: 8. Germline V gene lookup returns CDR1 SNHLY and CDR2 FYNNEI. The CDR3 runs 15 residues.

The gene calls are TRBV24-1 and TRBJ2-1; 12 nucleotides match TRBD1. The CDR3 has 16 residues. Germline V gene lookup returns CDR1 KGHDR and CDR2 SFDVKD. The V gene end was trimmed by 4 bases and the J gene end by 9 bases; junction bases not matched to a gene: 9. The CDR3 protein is CATSDSGTGGWGEQFF. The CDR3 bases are TGTGCCACCAGTGACAGCGGGACAGGGGGCTGGGGTGAGCAGTTCTTC.

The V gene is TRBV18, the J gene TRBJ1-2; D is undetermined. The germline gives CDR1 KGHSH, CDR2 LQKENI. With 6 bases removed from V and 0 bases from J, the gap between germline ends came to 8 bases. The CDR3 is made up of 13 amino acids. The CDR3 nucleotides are TGTGCCAGCTCCCAGGACTCTAACTATGGCTACACCTTC. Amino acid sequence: CASSQDSNYGYTF.

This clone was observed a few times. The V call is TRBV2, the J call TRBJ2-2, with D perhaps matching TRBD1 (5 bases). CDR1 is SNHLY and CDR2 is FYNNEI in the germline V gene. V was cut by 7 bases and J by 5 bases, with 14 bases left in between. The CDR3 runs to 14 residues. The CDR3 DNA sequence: TGTGCCAGCAAGGAGACAGAGTCAACCGGGGAGCTGTTTTTT. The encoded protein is CASKETESTGELFF.

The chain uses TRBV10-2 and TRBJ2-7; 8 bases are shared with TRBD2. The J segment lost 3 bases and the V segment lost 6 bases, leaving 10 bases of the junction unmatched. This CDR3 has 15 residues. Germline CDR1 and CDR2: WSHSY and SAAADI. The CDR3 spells CASRPWSGSRYEQYF. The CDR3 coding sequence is TGCGCCAGCAGGCCCTGGAGCGGGAGTCGCTACGAGCAGTACTTC.

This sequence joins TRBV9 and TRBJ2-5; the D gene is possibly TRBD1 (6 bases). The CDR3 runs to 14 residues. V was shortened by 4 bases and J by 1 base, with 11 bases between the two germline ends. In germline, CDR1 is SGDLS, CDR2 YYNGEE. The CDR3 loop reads CASSRTAFQETQYF. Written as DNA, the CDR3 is TGTGCCAGCAGCCGGACAGCGTTCCAAGAGACCCAGTACTTC.

In nucleotides, the CDR3 is TGTGCCAGCGGGGGGTTTGAGACTAGCGGACCAGGGCAGTTCTTC. Translation: CASGGFETSGPGQFF. The gene calls are TRBV9 and TRBJ2-1, with 9 bases that match TRBD2. V shed 7 bases, J shed 12 bases, and the junction held 17 bases outside the gene matches. The CDR3 contains 15 residues. Germline V gene data show CDR1 as SGDLS and CDR2 as YYNGEE.

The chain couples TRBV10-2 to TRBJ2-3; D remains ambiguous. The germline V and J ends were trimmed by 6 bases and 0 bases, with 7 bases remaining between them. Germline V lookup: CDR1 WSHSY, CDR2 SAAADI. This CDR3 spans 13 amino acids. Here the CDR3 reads CASREPSTDTQYF. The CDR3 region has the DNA TGCGCCAGCAGAGAGCCAAGCACAGATACGCAGTATTTT.

This CDR3 is CATNTGTGEVAFF. The CDR3 DNA follows: TGCGCCACCAACACCGGGACAGGGGAAGTAGCTTTCTTT. The V call is TRBV5-1, the J call TRBJ1-1; 10 bases match TRBD1. The CDR3 consists of 13 residues. Germline V gene sequence: CDR1 SGHRS, CDR2 YFSETQ. V shed 9 bases and J 10 bases; nucleotides not matched to a gene: 12.

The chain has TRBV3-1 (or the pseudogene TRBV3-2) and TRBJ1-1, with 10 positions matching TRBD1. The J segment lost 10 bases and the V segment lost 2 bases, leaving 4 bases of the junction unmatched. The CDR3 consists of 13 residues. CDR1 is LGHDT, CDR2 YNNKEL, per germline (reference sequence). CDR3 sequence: CASSQTRQGAAFF. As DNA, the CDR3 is TGTGCCAGCAGCCAAACTCGACAGGGGGCAGCTTTCTTT.

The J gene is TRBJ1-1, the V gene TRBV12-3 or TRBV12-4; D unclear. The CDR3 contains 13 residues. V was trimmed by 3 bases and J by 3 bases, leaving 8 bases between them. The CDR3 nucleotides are TGTGCCAGCAGTTTGGTGTCAGACACTGAAGCTTTCTTT. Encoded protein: CASSLVSDTEAFF.

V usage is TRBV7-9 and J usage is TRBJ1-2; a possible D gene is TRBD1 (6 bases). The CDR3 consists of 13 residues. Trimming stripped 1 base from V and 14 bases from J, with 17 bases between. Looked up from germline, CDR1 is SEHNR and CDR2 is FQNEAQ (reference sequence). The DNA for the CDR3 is TGTGCCAGCAGCTTAGAAATCTCAGGGGCTGGAACCTTC. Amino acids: CASSLEISGAGTF.

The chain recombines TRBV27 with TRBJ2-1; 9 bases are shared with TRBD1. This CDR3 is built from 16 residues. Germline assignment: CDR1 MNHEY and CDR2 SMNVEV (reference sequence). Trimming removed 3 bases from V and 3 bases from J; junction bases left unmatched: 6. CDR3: CASSFYRGLYYNEQFF. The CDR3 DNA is TGTGCCAGCAGTTTCTACAGGGGGCTCTACTACAATGAGCAGTTCTTC.

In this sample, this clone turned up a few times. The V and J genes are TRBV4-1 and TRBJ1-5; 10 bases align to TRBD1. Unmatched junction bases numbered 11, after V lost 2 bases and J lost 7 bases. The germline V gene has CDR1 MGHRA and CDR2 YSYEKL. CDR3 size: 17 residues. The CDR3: CASSQNKGTGDGQPQHF. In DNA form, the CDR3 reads TGCGCCAGCAGCCAAAATAAGGGGACAGGGGATGGACAGCCCCAGCATTTT.

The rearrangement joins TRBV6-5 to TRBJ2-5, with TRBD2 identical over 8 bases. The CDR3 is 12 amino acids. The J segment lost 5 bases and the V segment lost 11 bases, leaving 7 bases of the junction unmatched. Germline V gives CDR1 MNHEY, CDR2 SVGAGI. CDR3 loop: CASGGGTETQYF. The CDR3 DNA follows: TGTGCCTCCGGGGGGGGCACGGAGACCCAGTACTTC.

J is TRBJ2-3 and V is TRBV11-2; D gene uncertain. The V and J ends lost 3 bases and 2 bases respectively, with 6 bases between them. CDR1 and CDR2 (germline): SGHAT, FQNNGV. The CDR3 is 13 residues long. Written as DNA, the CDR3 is TGTGCCAGCAGCTTCCCTTACACAGATACGCAGTATTTT. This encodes CASSFPYTDTQYF. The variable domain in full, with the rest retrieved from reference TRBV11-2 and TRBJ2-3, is EAGVAQSPRYKIIEKRQSVAFWCNPISGHATLYWYQQILGQGPKLLIQFQNNGVVDDSQLPKDRFSAERLKGVDSTLKIQPAKLEDSAVYLCASSFPYTDTQYFGPGTRLTVL.

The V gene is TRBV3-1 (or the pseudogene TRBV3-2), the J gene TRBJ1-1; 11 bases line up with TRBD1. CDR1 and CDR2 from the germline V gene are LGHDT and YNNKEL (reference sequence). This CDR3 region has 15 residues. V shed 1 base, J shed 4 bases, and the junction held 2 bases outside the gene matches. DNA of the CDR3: TGTGCCAGCAGCCAAGCCGGGACAGGGGGCACTGAAGCTTTCTTT. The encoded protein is CASSQAGTGGTEAFF.

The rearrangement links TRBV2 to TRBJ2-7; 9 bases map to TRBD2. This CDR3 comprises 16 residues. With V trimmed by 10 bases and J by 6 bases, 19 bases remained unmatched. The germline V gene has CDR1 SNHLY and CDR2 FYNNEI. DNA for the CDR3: TGTGCCACCTCTGGGGGCGGGGGGGCCGAAGGTAGCGAGCAGTACTTC. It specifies CATSGGGGAEGSEQYF.

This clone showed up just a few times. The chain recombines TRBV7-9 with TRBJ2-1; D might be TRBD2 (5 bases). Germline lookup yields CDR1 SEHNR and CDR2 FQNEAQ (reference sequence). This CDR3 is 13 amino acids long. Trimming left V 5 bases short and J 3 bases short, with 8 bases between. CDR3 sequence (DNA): TGTGCCAGCAGCCCCACTAGCTACAATGAGCAGTTCTTC. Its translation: CASSPTSYNEQFF.

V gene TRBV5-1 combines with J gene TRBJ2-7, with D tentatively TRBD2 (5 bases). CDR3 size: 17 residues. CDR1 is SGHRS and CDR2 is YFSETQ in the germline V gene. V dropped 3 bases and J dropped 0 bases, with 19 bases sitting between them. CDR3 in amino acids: CASSSYPLAVSSYEQYF. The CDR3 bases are TGCGCCAGCAGCTCCTATCCCCTAGCAGTGAGCTCCTACGAGCAGTACTTC.

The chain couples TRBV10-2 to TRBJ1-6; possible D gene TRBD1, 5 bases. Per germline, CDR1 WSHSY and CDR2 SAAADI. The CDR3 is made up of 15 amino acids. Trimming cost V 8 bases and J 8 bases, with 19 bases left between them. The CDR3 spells CASRSLVGVDSPLHF. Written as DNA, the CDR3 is TGCGCCAGCCGGTCACTCGTAGGGGTAGATTCACCCCTCCACTTT.

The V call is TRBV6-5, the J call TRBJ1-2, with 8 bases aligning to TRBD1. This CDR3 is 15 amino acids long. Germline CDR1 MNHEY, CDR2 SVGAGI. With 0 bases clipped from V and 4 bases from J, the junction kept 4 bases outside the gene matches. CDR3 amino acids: CASSYSGQDTYGYTF. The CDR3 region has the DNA TGTGCCAGCAGTTACTCGGGACAGGACACCTATGGCTACACCTTC.

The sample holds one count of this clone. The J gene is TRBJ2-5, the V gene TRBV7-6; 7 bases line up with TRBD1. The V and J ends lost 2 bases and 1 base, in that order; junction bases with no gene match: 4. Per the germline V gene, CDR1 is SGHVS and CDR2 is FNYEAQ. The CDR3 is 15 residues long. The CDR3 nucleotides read TGTGCCAGCAGCTTAAGTCGACAGGGCCAAGAGACCCAGTACTTC. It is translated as CASSLSRQGQETQYF.

The DNA of the CDR3 is TGTGCCAGCTCACCAAGACGGGGGGAACAAGAGACCCAGTACTTC. Translated: CASSPRRGEQETQYF. The chain uses TRBV18 and TRBJ2-5, with 7 nucleotides matching TRBD2. The CDR3 is made up of 15 amino acids. Germline trimming cut 2 bases from V and 2 bases from J; bases unmatched to any gene: 5. In germline, CDR1 is KGHSH, CDR2 LQKENI.

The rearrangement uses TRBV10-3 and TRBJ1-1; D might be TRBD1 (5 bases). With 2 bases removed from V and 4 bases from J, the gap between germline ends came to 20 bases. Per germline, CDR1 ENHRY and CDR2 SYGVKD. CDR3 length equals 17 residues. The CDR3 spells CAISEALPGEGSTEAFF. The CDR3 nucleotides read TGTGCCATCAGTGAGGCCCTACCCGGGGAGGGGAGCACTGAAGCTTTCTTT.